This paragraph covers one T cell receptor beta chain sequence. Its antigen remains unidentified. Here immunoSEQ multiplex PCR was the method, and the copy in TCRdb shows in-frame clones only, minus some. The data contain approximately 100,000 clones, roughly 88% of them singletons. This sample is drawn from a study of T cell responses to AZD1222 COVID-19 vaccine. Study outcomes and limitations: The span of vaccine-associated CD4 TCRs extended across spike, with dominance at 160-218 and 743-854.

The germline V gene has CDR1 SGDLS and CDR2 YYNGEE. The CDR3 has 15 amino acids. V was cut by 5 bases and J by 1 base, with 13 bases left in between. The chain is built from TRBV9 and TRBJ1-3; D call uncertain. The material was peripheral blood, obtained on day 0 of AZD1222 vaccination. This sequence originates from an adult in good health. In DNA form, the CDR3 reads TGTGCCAGCAGTTTCGCGAAAGCTTCTGGAAACACCATATATTTT. Translating it yields CASSFAKASGNTIYF.